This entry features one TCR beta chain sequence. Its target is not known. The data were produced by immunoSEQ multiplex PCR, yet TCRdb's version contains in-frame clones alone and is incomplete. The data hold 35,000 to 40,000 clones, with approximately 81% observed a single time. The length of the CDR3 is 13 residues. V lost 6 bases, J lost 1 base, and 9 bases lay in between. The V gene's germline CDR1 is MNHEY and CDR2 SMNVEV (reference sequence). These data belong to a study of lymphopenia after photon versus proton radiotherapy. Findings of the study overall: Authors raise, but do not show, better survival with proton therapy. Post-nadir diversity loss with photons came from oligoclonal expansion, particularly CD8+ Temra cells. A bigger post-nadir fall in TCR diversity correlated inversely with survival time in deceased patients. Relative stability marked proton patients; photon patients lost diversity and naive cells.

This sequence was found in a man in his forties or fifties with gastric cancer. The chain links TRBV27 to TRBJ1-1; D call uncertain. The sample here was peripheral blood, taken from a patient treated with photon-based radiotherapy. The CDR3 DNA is TGTGCCAGCAGACCCGGAAGGAACACTGAAGCTTTCTTT. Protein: CASRPGRNTEAFF.